What follows describes a single TCR beta chain. Its matching antigen is unknown. The data derive from a study of T cell responses to AZD1222 COVID-19 vaccine. The V gene's germline CDR1 is SGDLS and CDR2 YYNGEE. This CDR3 contains 17 residues. V shed 3 bases and J 12 bases; nucleotides not matched to a gene: 13. The study's findings and limits: Mostly white British, mostly female donors; authors suggested clonal diversity may be underestimated. The span of vaccine-associated CD4 TCRs extended across spike, with dominance at 160-218 and 743-854. With two AZD1222 doses given, Spike-specific TCR breadth and depth both rose.

TCRdb keeps only in-frame clones here, not all; method: immunoSEQ multiplex PCR. Of around 99,000 clones listed, approximately 90% were seen once; the top ten hold roughly 4.3%. This sequence joins TRBV9 and TRBJ1-6; TRBD1 aligns across 12 bases. The sample was peripheral blood, taken on day 0 of AZD1222 vaccination. The TCR sequence derives from an adult in good health. The CDR3 nucleotides are TGTGCCAGCAGCGGACTAATCCGGGACAGGGGGCTGGAACCCCTCCACTTT. Its translation is CASSGLIRDRGLEPLHF.